Each of the 20 T cell receptor beta chains below was sequenced from the same sample in a study of T-cell memory formation after mild COVID-19. MiXCR, run by TCRdb on the 5' RACE reads, gives a single entry per CDR3 protein. The sample comprises about 400,000 distinct CDR3 sequences, 23% of which are singletons, and about an eighth rests with the top ten. Sequenced sample: PBMCs or a T cell subset sorted from them (not recorded which). The receptor source for this set is an adult woman who had mild COVID-19 (a few samples of this study predate the infection). Cell type and time point are not known.

This clonotype has only a few counts. The V gene is TRBV20-1, the J gene TRBJ1-6; tentatively, D is TRBD1 (5 bases). CDR3 length equals 15 residues. CDR1 DFQATT and CDR2 SNEGSKA come from the germline V gene (reference sequence). CDR3 in DNA: TGCACCCCTTCGGCAGGGTGGTCCTATAATTCACCCCTCCACTTT. This sequence encodes CTPSAGWSYNSPLHF.

This clonotype was picked up a small number of times. V usage is TRBV4-1 and J usage is TRBJ2-3; 7 positions match TRBD1. CDR1 and CDR2 (germline): MGHRA, YSYEKL. With 4 bases clipped from V and 2 bases from J, the junction kept 15 bases outside the gene matches. The CDR3 has 18 residues. The CDR3: CASSRTRTGVRDTDTQYF. In DNA form, the CDR3 reads TGCGCCAGCAGCCGGACCCGGACAGGAGTACGGGACACAGATACGCAGTATTTT.

The chain couples TRBV7-9 to TRBJ2-5; D is possibly TRBD2 (6 bases). Per germline, CDR1 SEHNR and CDR2 FQNEAQ (reference sequence). Trimming cost V 4 bases and J 5 bases, with 8 bases left between them. This CDR3 is built from 12 residues. The CDR3 loop is CASSSGAETQYF. The DNA of the CDR3 is TGTGCCAGCAGCTCGGGAGCGGAGACCCAGTACTTC. Variable domain in full (rest from reference TRBV7-9 and TRBJ2-5): DTGVSQNPRHKITKRGQNVTFRCDPISEHNRLYWYRQTLGQGPEFLTYFQNEAQLEKSRLLSDRFSAERPKGSFSTLEIQRTEQGDSAMYLCASSSGAETQYFGPGTRLLVL.

The V call is TRBV10-3, the J call TRBJ2-7, with 9 bases identical to TRBD1. This CDR3 spans 13 amino acids. The germline CDR1 and CDR2 sequences are ENHRY and SYGVKD. After removal of 3 bases from V and 6 bases from J, the junction contained 3 bases not matched to a gene. In DNA, the CDR3 is TGTGCCATCAGTGAAGGGACAGGGCCCGAGCAGTACTTC. Translation gives CAISEGTGPEQYF.

The V call is TRBV9, the J call TRBJ2-5; D is perhaps TRBD2 (6 bases). The germline V and J ends were trimmed by 0 bases and 5 bases, with 14 bases remaining between them. The CDR3 is 15 amino acids. Per the germline V gene, CDR1 is SGDLS and CDR2 is YYNGEE. In nucleotides, the CDR3 is TGTGCCAGCAGCGTAGTAGGAGGGTCGGTGGAGACCCAGTACTTC. Residues: CASSVVGGSVETQYF.

This clonotype has just a few counts. This chain links TRBV21-1 with TRBJ2-7. TRBV21-1 corresponds to a pseudogene. The CDR3 runs to 12 residues. The CDR3 here is CASTHPSDEQYF. The CDR3 DNA reads as TGTGCCAGCACCCATCCCAGCGACGAGCAGTACTTC.

This clonotype has more than one count but fewer than ten. The chain recombines TRBV4-1 with TRBJ2-3, with TRBD1 identical over 9 bases. This CDR3 comprises 15 residues. Germline V gene sequence: CDR1 MGHRA, CDR2 YSYEKL. J gave up 5 bases and V 0 bases, and 3 bases lay outside the gene matches. CDR3 sequence reads: CASSQDGTGIDTQYF. CDR3 DNA sequence: TGCGCCAGCAGCCAAGATGGGACAGGGATAGATACGCAGTATTTT.

On this clonotype: A junction boundary mismatches the germline segment, possibly from a read error. CDR3 DNA sequence: TGTGTCATCAGTGATAGCGGGAAAACCACAGATACGCAGTATTTT. Encoded protein: CVISDSGKTTDTQYF. V and J are TRBV10-3 and TRBJ2-3; 8 bases agree with TRBD2. CDR3 length: 15 residues. Per the germline V gene, CDR1 is ENHRY and CDR2 is SYGVKD.

The chain uses TRBV7-9 and TRBJ2-2; D gene uncertain. V lost 8 bases, J lost 3 bases, and 13 bases lay in between. The germline V gene has CDR1 SEHNR and CDR2 FQNEAQ (reference sequence). The CDR3 loop spans 14 amino acids. Here the CDR3 reads CASPGLGYTGELFF. The CDR3 DNA is TGTGCCAGCCCGGGTTTGGGATACACCGGGGAGCTGTTTTTT.

This clonotype was recorded a few times. The rearrangement links TRBV18 to TRBJ2-5, with 11 bases matching TRBD2. The CDR3 is 17 amino acids. Germline CDR1 and CDR2: KGHSH and LQKENI. Unmatched junction bases numbered 7, after V lost 3 bases and J lost 1 base. The CDR3 coding sequence is TGTGCCAGCTCACCCCCCTCCGGGACTAGCGGCCAAGAGACCCAGTACTTC. This codes for CASSPPSGTSGQETQYF.

This chain joins TRBV9 and TRBJ2-1, with unresolved D. The germline V gene encodes CDR1 SGDLS and CDR2 YYNGEE. This CDR3 region has 15 residues. Trimming shortened V by 2 bases and J by 6 bases, and 15 bases separated the two germline ends. The CDR3 here is CASSVFPIKANEQFF. The CDR3 DNA reads as TGTGCCAGCAGCGTTTTTCCCATCAAAGCCAATGAGCAGTTCTTC. The full variable domain, with the rest looked up from reference TRBV9 and TRBJ2-1, is DSGVTQTPKHLITATGQRVTLRCSPRSGDLSVYWYQQSLDQGLQFLIQYYNGEERAKGNILERFSAQQFPDLHSELNLSSLELGDSALYFCASSVFPIKANEQFFGPGTRLTVL.

The J gene is TRBJ2-2, the V gene TRBV6-6; tentative D call: TRBD1 (6 bases). CDR1 is MNHNY, CDR2 SVGAGI, per germline (reference sequence). This CDR3 comprises 14 residues. V was trimmed by 7 bases and J by 7 bases, leaving 16 bases between them. The CDR3: CASILSLGHGELFF. In nucleotides, the CDR3 is TGTGCCAGCATCCTCAGCCTGGGACACGGGGAGCTGTTTTTT.

J is TRBJ2-1 and V is TRBV3-1, with D perhaps assigned TRBD1 or TRBD2 (6 bases each). V lost 1 base and J 12 bases, leaving 10 bases between the germline ends. The CDR3 spans 12 residues. In germline, CDR1 is LGHDT, CDR2 YNNKEL (reference sequence). The CDR3 DNA reads TGTGCCAGCAGCCAAGGGAGGGGGACGCAGTTCTTC. Translated, it gives CASSQGRGTQFF.

This clonotype was counted between two and nine times. This chain links TRBV20-1 with TRBJ2-7; 7 positions agree with TRBD2. The CDR3 covers 16 residues. V lost 2 bases and J lost 2; bases outside the gene matches: 12. Germline CDR1 and CDR2: DFQATT and SNEGSKA (reference sequence). DNA for the CDR3: TGCAGTGCTAGAAGCGGGGAAGGGGAAGGTACCTACGAGCAGTACTTC. Translating it yields CSARSGEGEGTYEQYF.

There are a few counts of this clonotype. The CDR3 sequence: CAFRRVPIIPSSTDTQYF. Here the CDR3 DNA reads TGTGCCTTCCGCCGTGTCCCGATCATACCATCTAGCACAGATACGCAGTATTTT. The V call is TRBV24-1, the J call TRBJ2-3; D not resolved. The CDR3 totals 18 residues. In germline, CDR1 is KGHDR, CDR2 SFDVKD. Deletions cut 12 bases from V and 0 bases from J, with 27 bases between.

This clonotype has more than one count but fewer than ten. The chain joins TRBV5-4 to TRBJ2-2; D is undetermined. Deletions cut 0 bases from V and 5 bases from J, with 8 bases between. CDR3 length: 14 amino acids. Germline V gene data show CDR1 as SGHNT and CDR2 as YYREEE (reference sequence). In nucleotides, the CDR3 is TGTGCCAGCAGCTTGGTGGGCACAACCGGGGAGCTGTTTTTT. Translated, it gives CASSLVGTTGELFF.

This clonotype turned up a few times. The V and J genes are TRBV12-3 or TRBV12-4 and TRBJ2-5, with no clear D. Trimming shortened V by 0 bases and J by 3 bases, and 14 bases separated the two germline ends. This CDR3 is 16 amino acids long. CDR3 region: CASSLALLGYEETQYF. The CDR3 region has the DNA TGTGCCAGCAGTTTAGCGCTCCTGGGATATGAAGAGACCCAGTACTTC.

The chain couples TRBV6-1 to TRBJ2-7; 12 bases line up with TRBD1. Germline lookup yields CDR1 MNHNS and CDR2 SASEGT. Unmatched junction bases numbered 7, after V lost 6 bases and J lost 4 bases. This CDR3 is 15 amino acids long. The CDR3 DNA reads as TGTGCCAGCAGGACCGGGACAGGGGGCGTATACGAGCAGTACTTC. It encodes CASRTGTGGVYEQYF.

CDR3 DNA sequence: TGTGCCAGCGGCGTTGTGGGGGAGCAGTTCTTC. It codes for CASGVVGEQFF. The rearrangement links TRBV5-4 to TRBJ2-1; no clear D gene. Germline-derived CDR1 and CDR2 are SGHNT and YYREEE (reference sequence). The CDR3 extends over 11 amino acids. The ends were cut back, 7 bases at V and 10 bases at J, with 12 bases in the middle.

A few counts support this clonotype. The genes are TRBV29-1 and TRBJ2-3; D possibly corresponds to TRBD1 (5 bases). With 6 bases removed from V and 0 bases from J, the gap between germline ends came to 13 bases. The CDR3 runs 14 residues. Germline V lookup: CDR1 SQVTM, CDR2 ANQGSEA. CDR3 residues: CSVRPAGSTDTQYF. The CDR3 DNA sequence: TGCAGCGTCAGACCGGCAGGGAGCACAGATACGCAGTATTTT.